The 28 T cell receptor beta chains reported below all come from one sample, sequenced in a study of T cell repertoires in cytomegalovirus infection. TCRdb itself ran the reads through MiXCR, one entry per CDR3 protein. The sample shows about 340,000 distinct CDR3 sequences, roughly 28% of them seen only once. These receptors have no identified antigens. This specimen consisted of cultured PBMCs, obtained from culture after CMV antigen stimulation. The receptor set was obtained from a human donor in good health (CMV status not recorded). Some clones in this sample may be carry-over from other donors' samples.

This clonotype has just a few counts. The DNA for the CDR3 is TGTGCCAGCGAGGGACAGGGAAACTACGAGCAGTACTTC. It translates to CASEGQGNYEQYF. The chain couples TRBV2 to TRBJ2-7; 9 bases align to TRBD1. CDR3 length: 13 amino acids. Germline V CDR1 and CDR2: SNHLY, FYNNEI. V gave up 8 bases and J gave up 3 bases; unmatched junction bases: 5.

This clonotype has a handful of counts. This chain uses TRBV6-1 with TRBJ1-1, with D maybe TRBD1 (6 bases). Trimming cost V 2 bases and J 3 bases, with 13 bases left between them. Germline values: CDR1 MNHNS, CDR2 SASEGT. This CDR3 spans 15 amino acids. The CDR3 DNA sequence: TGTGCCAGCAGTGAACTAGTCCAGGGGTACACTGAAGCTTTCTTT. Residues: CASSELVQGYTEAFF.

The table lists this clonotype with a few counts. The CDR3 reads CASSPKDSATNEKLFF. The CDR3 DNA follows: TGTGCCAGCAGCCCCAAAGACAGCGCAACTAATGAAAAACTGTTTTTT. The chain carries TRBV11-3 and TRBJ1-4; tentative D call: TRBD1 (5 bases). The germline CDR1 and CDR2 sequences are SGHNT and YENEEA. There are 16 residues in the CDR3. The ends were cut back, 5 bases at V and 0 bases at J, with 13 bases in the middle.

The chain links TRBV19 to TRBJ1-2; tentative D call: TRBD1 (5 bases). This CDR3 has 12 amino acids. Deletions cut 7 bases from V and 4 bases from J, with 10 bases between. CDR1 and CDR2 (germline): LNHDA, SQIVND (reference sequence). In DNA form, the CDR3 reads TGTGCCAGTACTCGGGACTTCTATGGCTACACCTTC. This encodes CASTRDFYGYTF.

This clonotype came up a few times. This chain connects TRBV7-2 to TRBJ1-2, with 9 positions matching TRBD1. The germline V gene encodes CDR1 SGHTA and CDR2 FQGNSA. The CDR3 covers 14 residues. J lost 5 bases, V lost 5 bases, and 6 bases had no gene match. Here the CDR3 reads CASSLTGGEYGYTF. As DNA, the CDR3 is TGTGCCAGCAGCCTAACAGGGGGCGAGTATGGCTACACCTTC.

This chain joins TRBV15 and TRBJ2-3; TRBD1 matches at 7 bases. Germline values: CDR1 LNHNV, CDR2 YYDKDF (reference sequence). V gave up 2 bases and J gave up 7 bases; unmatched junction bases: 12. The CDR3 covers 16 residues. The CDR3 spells CATSRPLTGMKNTQYF. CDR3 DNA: TGTGCCACCAGCAGACCTTTGACAGGGATGAAAAATACGCAGTATTTT.

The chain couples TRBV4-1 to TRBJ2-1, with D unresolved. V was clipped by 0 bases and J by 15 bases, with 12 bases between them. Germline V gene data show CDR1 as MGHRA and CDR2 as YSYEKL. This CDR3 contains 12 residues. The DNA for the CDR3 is TGCGCCAGCAGCCAAGACAGATCTGGTCTGTTCTTC. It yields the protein CASSQDRSGLFF.

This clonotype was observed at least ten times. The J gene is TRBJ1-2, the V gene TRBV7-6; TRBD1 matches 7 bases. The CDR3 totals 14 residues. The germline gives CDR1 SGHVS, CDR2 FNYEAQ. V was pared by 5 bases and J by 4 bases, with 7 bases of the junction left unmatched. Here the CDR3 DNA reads TGTGCCAGCAGCCCAGCGGACAGGAGCTATGGCTACACCTTC. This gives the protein CASSPADRSYGYTF.

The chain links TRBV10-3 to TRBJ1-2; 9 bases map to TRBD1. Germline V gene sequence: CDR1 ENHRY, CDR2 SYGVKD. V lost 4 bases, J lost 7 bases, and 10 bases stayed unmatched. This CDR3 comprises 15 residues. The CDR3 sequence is CAISGITQGARGYTF. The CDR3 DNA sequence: TGTGCCATCAGTGGGATTACACAGGGGGCGCGTGGCTACACCTTC.

CDR3 DNA: TGTGCCAGCAGTCGGCGAGGGCCCGGGAGCGAGCAGTACTTC. This sequence encodes CASSRRGPGSEQYF. V is TRBV6-5 and J is TRBJ2-7, with D perhaps TRBD2 (6 bases). This CDR3 contains 14 residues. Germline values: CDR1 MNHEY, CDR2 SVGAGI. The V end was cut by 5 bases, the J end by 6 bases, with 17 bases between.

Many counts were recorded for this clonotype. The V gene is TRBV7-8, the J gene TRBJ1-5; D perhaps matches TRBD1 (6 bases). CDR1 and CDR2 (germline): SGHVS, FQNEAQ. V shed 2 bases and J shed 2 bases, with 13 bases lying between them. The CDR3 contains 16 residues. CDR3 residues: CASSLTGRGGNQPQHF. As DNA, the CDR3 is TGTGCCAGCAGCTTAACTGGCAGGGGTGGCAATCAGCCCCAGCATTTT.

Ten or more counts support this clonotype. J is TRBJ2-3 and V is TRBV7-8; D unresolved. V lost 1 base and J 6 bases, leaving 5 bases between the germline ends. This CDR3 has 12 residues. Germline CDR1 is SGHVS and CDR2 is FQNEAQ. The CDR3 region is CASSLDPDTQYF. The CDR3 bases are TGTGCCAGCAGCTTAGACCCCGATACGCAGTATTTT. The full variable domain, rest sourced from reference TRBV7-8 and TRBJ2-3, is GAGVSQSPRYKVAKRGQDVALRCDPISGHVSLFWYQQALGQGPEFLTYFQNEAQLDKSGLPSDRFFAERPEGSVSTLKIQRTQQEDSAVYLCASSLDPDTQYFGPGTRLTVL.

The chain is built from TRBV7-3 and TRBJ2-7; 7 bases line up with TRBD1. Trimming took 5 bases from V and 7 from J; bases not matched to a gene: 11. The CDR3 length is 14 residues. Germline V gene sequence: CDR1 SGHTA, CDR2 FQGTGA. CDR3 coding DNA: TGTGCCAGCAGCCACACAGGGGCCGAAGAAGAGCAGTACTTC. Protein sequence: CASSHTGAEEEQYF.

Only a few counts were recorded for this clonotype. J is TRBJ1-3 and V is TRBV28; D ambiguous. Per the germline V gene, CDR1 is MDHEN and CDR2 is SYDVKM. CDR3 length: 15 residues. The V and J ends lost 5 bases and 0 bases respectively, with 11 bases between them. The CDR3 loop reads CASSMIRGSGNTIYF. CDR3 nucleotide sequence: TGTGCCAGCAGTATGATTCGAGGCTCTGGAAACACCATATATTTT.

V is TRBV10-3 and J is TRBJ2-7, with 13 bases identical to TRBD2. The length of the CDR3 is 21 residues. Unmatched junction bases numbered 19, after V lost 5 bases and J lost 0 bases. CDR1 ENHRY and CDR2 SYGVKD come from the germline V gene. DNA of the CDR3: TGTGCCATCAGTACCTCCATTCGACTAGCGGGAGGTTCCACTAACTCCTACGAGCAGTACTTC. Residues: CAISTSIRLAGGSTNSYEQYF.

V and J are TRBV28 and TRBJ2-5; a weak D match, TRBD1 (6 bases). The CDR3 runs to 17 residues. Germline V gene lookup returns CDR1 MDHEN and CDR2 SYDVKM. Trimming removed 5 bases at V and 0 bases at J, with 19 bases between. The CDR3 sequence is CASSPRWGRPYQETQYF. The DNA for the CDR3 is TGTGCCAGCAGTCCTCGGTGGGGGCGGCCCTACCAAGAGACCCAGTACTTC.

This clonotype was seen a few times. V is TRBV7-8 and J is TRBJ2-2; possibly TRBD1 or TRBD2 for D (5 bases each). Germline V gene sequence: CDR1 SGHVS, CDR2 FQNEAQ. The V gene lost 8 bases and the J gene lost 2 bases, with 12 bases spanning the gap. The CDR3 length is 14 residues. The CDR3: CASGPGPNTGELFF. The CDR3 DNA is TGTGCCAGCGGACCGGGACCTAACACCGGGGAGCTGTTTTTT.

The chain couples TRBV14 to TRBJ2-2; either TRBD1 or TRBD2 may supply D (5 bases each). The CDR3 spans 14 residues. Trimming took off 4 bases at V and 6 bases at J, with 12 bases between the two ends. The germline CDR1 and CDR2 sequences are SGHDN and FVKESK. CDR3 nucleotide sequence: TGTGCCAGCAGCCTATATCAGGGAGCCGGGGAGCTGTTTTTT. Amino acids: CASSLYQGAGELFF. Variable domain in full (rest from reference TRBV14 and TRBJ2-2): EAGVTQFPSHSVIEKGQTVTLRCDPISGHDNLYWYRRVMGKEIKFLLHFVKESKQDESGMPNNRFLAERTGGTYSTLKVQPAELEDSGVYFCASSLYQGAGELFFGEGSRLTVL.

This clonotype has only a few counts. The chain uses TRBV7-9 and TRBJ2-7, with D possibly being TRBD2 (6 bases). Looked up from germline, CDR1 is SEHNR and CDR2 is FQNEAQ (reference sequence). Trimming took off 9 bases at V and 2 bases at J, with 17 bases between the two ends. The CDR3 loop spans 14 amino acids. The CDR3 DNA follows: TGTGCCAGTAGGCCTGGCGGCGGGACCTACGAGCAGTACTTC. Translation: CASRPGGGTYEQYF.

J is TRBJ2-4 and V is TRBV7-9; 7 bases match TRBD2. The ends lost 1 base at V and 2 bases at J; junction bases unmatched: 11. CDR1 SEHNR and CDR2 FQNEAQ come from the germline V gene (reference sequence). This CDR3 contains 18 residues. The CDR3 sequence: CASSLGPGRGETKNIQYF. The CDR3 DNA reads TGTGCCAGCAGCTTAGGCCCGGGGAGGGGAGAGACCAAAAACATTCAGTACTTC.

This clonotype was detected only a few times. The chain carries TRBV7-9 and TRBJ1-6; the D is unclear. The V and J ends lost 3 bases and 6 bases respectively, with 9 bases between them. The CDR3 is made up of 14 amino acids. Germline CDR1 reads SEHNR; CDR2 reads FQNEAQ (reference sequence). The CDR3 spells CASSLGQVNSPLHF. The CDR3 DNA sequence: TGTGCCAGCAGCTTGGGCCAGGTTAATTCACCCCTCCACTTT.

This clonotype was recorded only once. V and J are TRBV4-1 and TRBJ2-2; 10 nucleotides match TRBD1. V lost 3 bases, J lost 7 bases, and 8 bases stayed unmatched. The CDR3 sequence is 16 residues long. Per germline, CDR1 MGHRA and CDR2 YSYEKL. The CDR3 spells CASSQPGTGAIGELFF. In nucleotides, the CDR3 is TGCGCCAGCAGCCAGCCCGGGACAGGGGCAATCGGGGAGCTGTTTTTT.

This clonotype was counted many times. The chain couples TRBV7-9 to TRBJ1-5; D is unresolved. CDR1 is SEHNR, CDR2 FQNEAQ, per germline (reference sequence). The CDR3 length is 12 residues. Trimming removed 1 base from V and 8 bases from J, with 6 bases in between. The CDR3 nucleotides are TGTGCCAGCAGCTTAGAGAGCGAGCCCCAGCATTTT. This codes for CASSLESEPQHF.

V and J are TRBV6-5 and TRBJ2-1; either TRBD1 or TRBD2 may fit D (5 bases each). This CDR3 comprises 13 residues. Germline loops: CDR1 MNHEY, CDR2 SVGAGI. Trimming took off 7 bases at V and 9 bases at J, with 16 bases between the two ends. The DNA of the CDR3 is TGTGCCAGCACCTCCCTCCCCGGGACTGAGCAGTTCTTC. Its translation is CASTSLPGTEQFF.

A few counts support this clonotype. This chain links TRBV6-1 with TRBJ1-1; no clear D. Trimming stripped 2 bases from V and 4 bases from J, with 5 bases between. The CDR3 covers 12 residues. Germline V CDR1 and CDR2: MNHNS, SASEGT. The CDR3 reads CASSESGTEAFF. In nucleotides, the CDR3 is TGTGCCAGCAGTGAATCTGGCACTGAAGCTTTCTTT.

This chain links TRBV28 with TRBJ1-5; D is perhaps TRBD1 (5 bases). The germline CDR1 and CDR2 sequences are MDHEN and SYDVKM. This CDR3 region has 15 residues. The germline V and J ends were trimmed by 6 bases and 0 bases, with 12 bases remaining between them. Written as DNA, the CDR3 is TGTGCCAGCAGCCCAAATACAGGTAGCAATCAGCCCCAGCATTTT. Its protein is CASSPNTGSNQPQHF.

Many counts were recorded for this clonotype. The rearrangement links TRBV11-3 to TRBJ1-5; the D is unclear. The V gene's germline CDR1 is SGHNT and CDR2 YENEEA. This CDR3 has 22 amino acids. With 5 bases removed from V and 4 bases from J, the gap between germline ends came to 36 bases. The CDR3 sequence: CASSQWHSPLETPNDPNQPQHF. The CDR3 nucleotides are TGTGCCAGCAGCCAGTGGCATAGCCCGTTGGAAACCCCAAACGACCCAAATCAGCCCCAGCATTTT.

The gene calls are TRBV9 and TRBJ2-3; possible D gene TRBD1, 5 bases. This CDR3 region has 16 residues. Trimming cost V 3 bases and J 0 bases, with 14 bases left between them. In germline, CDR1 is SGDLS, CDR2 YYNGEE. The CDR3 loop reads CASSETVLTSTDTQYF. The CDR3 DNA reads TGTGCCAGCAGCGAGACAGTGCTTACTAGCACAGATACGCAGTATTTT.